This T cell receptor beta chain was obtained from a study of blood T cell repertoires in COVID-19. For the study at large: Nucleic acid was either cDNA or gDNA, and it came from T cells, B-cell-depleted T cells, or PBMCs.

V lost 8 bases to trimming and J lost 6 bases; unmatched junction nucleotides: 33. Looked up from germline, CDR1 is LGHDT and CDR2 is YNNKEL (reference sequence). The CDR3 covers 22 residues. Original analysis: Cell counts per sample came from amplifying reference gene primers. TCRdb's table, derived via immunoSEQ multiplex PCR, lists solely in-frame clones and lacks some. The DNA was the basis for D and trimming; V, J and clone size are from that table. The top ten hold approximately 6.2% of the sample, which has about 50,000 clones, 90% seen once. Sequences were obtained from peripheral blood. The clonotype was recovered from a man aged 35-49 years with acute or convalescent COVID-19. The chain has TRBV3-1 (or the pseudogene TRBV3-2) and TRBJ2-2; 7 bases match TRBD1. CDR3 in amino acids: CASGLRPLPPHGDHRGSGELFF. CDR3 sequence (DNA): TGTGCCAGCGGGCTCCGTCCCCTCCCCCCCCACGGAGACCACAGGGGATCCGGGGAGCTGTTTTTT.